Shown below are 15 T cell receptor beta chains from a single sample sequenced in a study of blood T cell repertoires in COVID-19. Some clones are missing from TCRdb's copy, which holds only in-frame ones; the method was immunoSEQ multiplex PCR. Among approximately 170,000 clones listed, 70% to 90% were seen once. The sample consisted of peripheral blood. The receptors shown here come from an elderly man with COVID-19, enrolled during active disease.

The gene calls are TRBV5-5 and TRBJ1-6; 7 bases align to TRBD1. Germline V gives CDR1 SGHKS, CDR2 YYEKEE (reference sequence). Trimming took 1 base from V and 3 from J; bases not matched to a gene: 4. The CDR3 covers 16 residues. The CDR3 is CASSLTRTGYNSPLHF. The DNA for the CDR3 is TGTGCCAGCAGCTTGACCCGGACAGGCTATAATTCACCCCTCCACTTT.

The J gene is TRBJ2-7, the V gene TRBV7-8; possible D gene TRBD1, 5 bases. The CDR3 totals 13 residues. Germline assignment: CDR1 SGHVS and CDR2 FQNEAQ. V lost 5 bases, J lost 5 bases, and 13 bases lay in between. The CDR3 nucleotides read TGTGCCAGCAGCCTCGACCTAGGGGACGAGCAGTACTTC. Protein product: CASSLDLGDEQYF.

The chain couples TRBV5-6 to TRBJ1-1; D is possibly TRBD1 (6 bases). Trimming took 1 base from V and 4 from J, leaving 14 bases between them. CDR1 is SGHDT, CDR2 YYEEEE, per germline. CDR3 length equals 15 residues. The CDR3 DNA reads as TGTGCCAGCAGCTTGTGGGACACGGTGGCCACTGAAGCTTTCTTT. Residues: CASSLWDTVATEAFF.

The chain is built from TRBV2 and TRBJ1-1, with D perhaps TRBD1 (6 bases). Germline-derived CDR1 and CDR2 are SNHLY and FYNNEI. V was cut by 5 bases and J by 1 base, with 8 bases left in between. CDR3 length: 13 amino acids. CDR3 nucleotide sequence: TGTGCCAGCAGTATACAGGGGAACACTGAAGCTTTCTTT. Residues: CASSIQGNTEAFF.

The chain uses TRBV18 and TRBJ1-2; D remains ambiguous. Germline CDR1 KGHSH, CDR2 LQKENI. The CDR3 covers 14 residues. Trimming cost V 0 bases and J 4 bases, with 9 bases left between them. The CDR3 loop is CASSPPNSGYGYTF. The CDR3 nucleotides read TGTGCCAGCTCACCACCGAACAGTGGCTATGGCTACACCTTC.

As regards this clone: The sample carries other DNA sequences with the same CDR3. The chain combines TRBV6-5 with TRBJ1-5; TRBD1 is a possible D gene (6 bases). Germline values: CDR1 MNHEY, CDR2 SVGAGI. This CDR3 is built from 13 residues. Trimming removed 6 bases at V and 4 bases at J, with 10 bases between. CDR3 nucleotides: TGTGCCAGCAGCACGCAGGGGAATCAGCCCCAGCATTTT. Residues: CASSTQGNQPQHF.

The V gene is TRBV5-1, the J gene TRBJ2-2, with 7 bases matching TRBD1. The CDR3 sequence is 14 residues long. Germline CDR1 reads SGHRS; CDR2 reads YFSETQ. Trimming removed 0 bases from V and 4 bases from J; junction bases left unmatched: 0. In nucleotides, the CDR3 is TGCGCCAGCAGCTTGGACAGGGGCACCGGGGAGCTGTTTTTT. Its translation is CASSLDRGTGELFF. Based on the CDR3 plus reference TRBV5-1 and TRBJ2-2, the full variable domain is KAGVTQTPRYLIKTRGQQVTLSCSPISGHRSVSWYQQTPGQGLQFLFEYFSETQRNKGNFPGRFSGRQFSNSRSEMNVSTLELGDSALYLCASSLDRGTGELFFGEGSRLTVL.

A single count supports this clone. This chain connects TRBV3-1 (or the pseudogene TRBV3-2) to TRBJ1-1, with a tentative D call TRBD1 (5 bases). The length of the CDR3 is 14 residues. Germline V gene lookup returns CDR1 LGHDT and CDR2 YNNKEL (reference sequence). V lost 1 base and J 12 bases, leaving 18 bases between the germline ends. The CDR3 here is CASSQAHGGGGSFF. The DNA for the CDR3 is TGTGCCAGCAGCCAAGCCCACGGGGGGGGTGGATCTTTCTTT.

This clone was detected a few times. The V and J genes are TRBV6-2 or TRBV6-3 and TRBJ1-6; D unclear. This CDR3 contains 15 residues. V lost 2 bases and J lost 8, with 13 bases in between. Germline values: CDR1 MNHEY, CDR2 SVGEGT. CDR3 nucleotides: TGTGCCAGCAGTTACAGGAGGGCGCGGGATTCACCCCTCCACTTT. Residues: CASSYRRARDSPLHF.

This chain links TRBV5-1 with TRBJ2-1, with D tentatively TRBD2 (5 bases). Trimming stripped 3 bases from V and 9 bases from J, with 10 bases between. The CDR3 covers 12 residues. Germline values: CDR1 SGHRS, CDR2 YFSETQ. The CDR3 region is CASSSLDTEQFF. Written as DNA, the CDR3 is TGCGCCAGCAGCTCACTAGACACTGAGCAGTTCTTC.

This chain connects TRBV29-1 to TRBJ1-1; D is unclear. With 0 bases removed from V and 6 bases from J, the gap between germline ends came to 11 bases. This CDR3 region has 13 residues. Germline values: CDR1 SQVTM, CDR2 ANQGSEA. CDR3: CSVEDLVRAEAFF. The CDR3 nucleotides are TGCAGCGTTGAAGATCTGGTTCGGGCTGAAGCTTTCTTT.

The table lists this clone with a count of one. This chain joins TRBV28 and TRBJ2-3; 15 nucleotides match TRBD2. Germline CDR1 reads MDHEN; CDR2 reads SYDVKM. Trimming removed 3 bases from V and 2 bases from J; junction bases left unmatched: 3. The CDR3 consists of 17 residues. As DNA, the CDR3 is TGTGCCAGCAGTTTTGGGACTAGCGGGGGGTCCACAGATACGCAGTATTTT. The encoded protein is CASSFGTSGGSTDTQYF.

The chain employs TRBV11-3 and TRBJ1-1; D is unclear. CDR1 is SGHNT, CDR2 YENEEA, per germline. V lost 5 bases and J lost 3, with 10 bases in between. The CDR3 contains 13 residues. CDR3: CASSLNTDTEAFF. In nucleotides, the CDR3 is TGTGCCAGCAGCCTAAATACGGACACTGAAGCTTTCTTT.

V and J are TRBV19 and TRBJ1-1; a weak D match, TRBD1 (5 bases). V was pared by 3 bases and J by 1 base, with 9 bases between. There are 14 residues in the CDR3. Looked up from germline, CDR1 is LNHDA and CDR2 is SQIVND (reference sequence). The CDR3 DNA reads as TGTGCCAGTAGTATCGGCAGGGCGAACACTGAAGCTTTCTTT. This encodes CASSIGRANTEAFF.

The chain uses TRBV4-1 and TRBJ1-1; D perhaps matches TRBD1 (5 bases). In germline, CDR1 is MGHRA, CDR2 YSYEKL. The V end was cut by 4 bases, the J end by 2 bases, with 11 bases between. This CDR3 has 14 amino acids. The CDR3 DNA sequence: TGCGCCAGCAGCCCTTACAGGATCAACACTGAAGCTTTCTTT. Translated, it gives CASSPYRINTEAFF.